Below, one T cell receptor (beta chain) is given with its context. Germline V gene sequence: CDR1 LNHDA, CDR2 SQIVND (reference sequence). With 5 bases removed from V and 6 bases from J, the gap between germline ends came to 11 bases. The CDR3 spans 13 residues. This sample was included in a study of blood T cell repertoires in COVID-19. In the study overall: Samples representing acute and convalescent COVID-19 were sourced from the United States, Italy and Spain. T cells, B-cell-depleted T cells, or PBMCs supplied cDNA or gDNA.

Study processing details: By means of reference gene primer amplification, nucleated cell counts were estimated. Assay used: immunoSEQ multiplex PCR; TCRdb lists only in-frame clones, some missing. V and J calls and clone size are those listed in that table; D and trimming were worked out from the DNA. Of under 150,000 clones listed, around 86% were seen once; the top ten hold approximately 20%. The chain links TRBV19 to TRBJ1-3; D is possibly TRBD1 (5 bases). Sequences were obtained from peripheral blood. The sequence was collected from a woman aged 50 to 60 who had recovered from COVID-19. This CDR3 is CASSLGEKNTIYF. CDR3 sequence (DNA): TGTGCCAGTAGTCTAGGGGAGAAAAACACCATATATTTT.